These 27 T cell receptor beta chains were sequenced from one sample in a study of T cells in Graves' hyperthyroidism and ophthalmopathy. TCR beta CDR3 regions were amplified from RNA transcripts. With the HTBI primer set, the TCR CDR3 went through a first round of RT-PCR. TCRdb reanalysed the multiplex PCR reads using MiXCR and keeps one entry per CDR3 protein. In the table there are 750,000 to 950,000 distinct CDR3 sequences, 38% of which are singletons. What was sequenced was blood. These receptors were taken from a man younger than 30 with Graves' hyperthyroidism.

The rearrangement links TRBV13 to TRBJ1-2; TRBD1 might be the D (6 bases). The CDR3 length is 14 residues. Germline CDR1 is PRHDT and CDR2 is FYEKMQ (reference sequence). V shed 4 bases and J shed 5 bases, with 14 bases lying between them. The CDR3 here is CASSSAGHSYGYTF. DNA of the CDR3: TGTGCCAGCAGCTCGGCGGGACACAGTTATGGCTACACCTTC.

V usage is TRBV4-1 and J usage is TRBJ1-1; tentatively, D is TRBD1 (5 bases). This CDR3 contains 14 residues. V was cut by 5 bases and J by 6 bases, with 16 bases left in between. Germline CDR1 reads MGHRA; CDR2 reads YSYEKL. The CDR3 sequence is CASSDFGGGAEAFF. The CDR3 DNA reads as TGCGCCAGCAGCGACTTTGGGGGAGGGGCTGAAGCTTTCTTT.

The CDR3 DNA follows: TGTGCCAGCAGCTTAGTCGATATAGAGCAGTACTTC. This encodes CASSLVDIEQYF. The chain combines TRBV11-3 with TRBJ2-7; D gene unclear. Trimming stripped 1 base from V and 7 bases from J, with 8 bases between. From germline, CDR1 is SGHNT and CDR2 YENEEA. The CDR3 loop spans 12 amino acids.

The chain links TRBV20-1 to TRBJ2-5, with 7 bases fitting TRBD1. CDR3 size: 14 residues. Germline V lookup: CDR1 DFQATT, CDR2 SNEGSKA (reference sequence). J was trimmed by 0 bases and V by 4 bases; bases with no gene match: 5. In nucleotides, the CDR3 is TGCAGTGCTATTCAAGGGGGCTACCAAGAGACCCAGTACTTC. It encodes CSAIQGGYQETQYF.

Notes on this clonotype: One end of the junction fails to match germline, which may point to a read error. This chain uses TRBV6-1 with TRBJ2-7; TRBD1 aligns across 7 bases. The CDR3 has 16 residues. Looked up from germline, CDR1 is MNHNS and CDR2 is SASEGT. This CDR3 reads CAISEAVGTDHYEQYF. In DNA form, the CDR3 reads TGTGCCATCAGTGAAGCTGTGGGGACAGACCACTACGAGCAGTACTTC.

This clonotype has a count of ten or more. The gene calls are TRBV7-9 and TRBJ1-2, with D perhaps matching TRBD1 (5 bases). The V end was cut by 0 bases, the J end by 6 bases, with 11 bases between. The CDR3 contains 14 residues. Germline V CDR1 and CDR2: SEHNR, FQNEAQ (reference sequence). CDR3 region: CASSLAQGRDGYTF. In DNA, the CDR3 is TGTGCCAGCAGCTTAGCTCAGGGTAGAGATGGCTACACCTTC.

CDR3 nucleotides: TGTGCCAGCAGCTTGTTCGGCAGGGAGTATGGCTACACCTTC. Its translation: CASSLFGREYGYTF. The V gene is TRBV7-9, the J gene TRBJ1-2, with D possibly being TRBD1 (5 bases). In germline, CDR1 is SEHNR, CDR2 FQNEAQ (reference sequence). The CDR3 totals 14 residues. V lost 3 bases, J lost 5 bases, and 13 bases lay in between.

Remarks on this clonotype: With a much larger clone just one base away, this may be a read error. A read error is likely, as this CDR3 ends without the conserved phenylalanine or tryptophan. This sequence joins TRBV7-2 and TRBJ1-1, with D unclear. The ends were cut back, 5 bases at V and 4 bases at J, with 11 bases in the middle. Germline V CDR1 and CDR2: SGHTA, FQGNSA. This CDR3 contains 13 residues. CDR3 bases: TGTGCCAGCAGCCATACATTGAGCACTGAAGCTTTCCTT. Its protein is CASSHTLSTEAFL.

This clonotype was seen many times. The chain recombines TRBV19 with TRBJ1-1; D gene uncertain. CDR1 LNHDA and CDR2 SQIVND come from the germline V gene (reference sequence). The CDR3 loop spans 14 amino acids. V lost 5 bases and J lost 2, with 12 bases in between. The CDR3 DNA sequence: TGTGCCAGTAGTGCAAAGAAGTTAAACACTGAAGCTTTCTTT. Residues: CASSAKKLNTEAFF.

This chain links TRBV4-1 with TRBJ2-7, with D perhaps TRBD2 (5 bases). The CDR3 has 16 amino acids. Trimming removed 0 bases from V and 5 bases from J, with 17 bases in between. Germline lookup yields CDR1 MGHRA and CDR2 YSYEKL. CDR3 sequence: CASSQDRFPGRDEQYF. The CDR3 DNA reads as TGCGCCAGCAGCCAAGATCGGTTTCCTGGGCGGGACGAGCAGTACTTC.

The chain combines TRBV5-1 with TRBJ2-5; D is perhaps TRBD1 or TRBD2 (5 bases each). Germline V gene lookup returns CDR1 SGHRS and CDR2 YFSETQ. Trimming cost V 0 bases and J 3 bases, with 12 bases left between them. This CDR3 spans 15 amino acids. The CDR3, as DNA: TGCGCCAGCAGCTTGGCCGAGGGGTATGAAGAGACCCAGTACTTC. As protein: CASSLAEGYEETQYF.

This sequence joins TRBV6-1 and TRBJ1-5; D unclear. The germline V gene has CDR1 MNHNS and CDR2 SASEGT. This CDR3 is built from 17 residues. V was shortened by 7 bases and J by 5 bases, with 24 bases between the two germline ends. The CDR3 DNA is TGTGCCAGCAAGGTTGGAATCCAGTCACATTGGGATCAGCCCCAGCATTTT. It codes for CASKVGIQSHWDQPQHF.

In its sample, this clonotype was seen many times. The CDR3 sequence: CASSWGASYEQYF. CDR3 coding DNA: TGTGCCAGTAGTTGGGGTGCGTCCTACGAGCAGTACTTC. This chain uses TRBV19 with TRBJ2-7; D gene uncertain. This CDR3 comprises 13 residues. Trimming removed 5 bases from V and 1 base from J, with 9 bases in between. CDR1 is LNHDA and CDR2 is SQIVND in the germline V gene (reference sequence).

This clonotype was detected only a few times. The chain has TRBV9 and TRBJ1-1; D gene ambiguous. V lost 0 bases to trimming and J lost 4 bases, with 13 bases between them. CDR3 length: 15 amino acids. The germline V gene encodes CDR1 SGDLS and CDR2 YYNGEE. CDR3 sequence: CASSVEPVKGTEAFF. The CDR3, as DNA: TGTGCCAGCAGCGTAGAACCGGTGAAAGGCACTGAAGCTTTCTTT.

The J gene is TRBJ2-7, the V gene TRBV15; D is uncertain. The V and J ends lost 0 bases and 2 bases respectively, with 8 bases between them. Looked up from germline, CDR1 is LNHNV and CDR2 is YYDKDF (reference sequence). The CDR3 sequence is 14 residues long. CDR3 region: CATSREGGAYEQYF. The CDR3 DNA sequence: TGTGCCACCAGCAGAGAGGGTGGCGCCTACGAGCAGTACTTC.

This clonotype was picked up many times. The rearrangement joins TRBV2 to TRBJ1-2; possibly TRBD1 for D (5 bases). Germline loops: CDR1 SNHLY, CDR2 FYNNEI. CDR3 length equals 15 residues. Trimming pared 6 bases from V and 4 bases from J, leaving 18 bases between. CDR3 region: CASSDGPRGLYGYTF. The CDR3 DNA sequence: TGTGCCAGCAGCGACGGACCGAGGGGCCTCTATGGCTACACCTTC.

The gene calls are TRBV5-1 and TRBJ2-5, with D possibly matching TRBD1 (8 bases). This CDR3 is built from 14 residues. The V end lost 7 bases, the J end lost 3 bases, and 16 bases lay between the germline ends. Germline CDR1 is SGHRS and CDR2 is YFSETQ. The CDR3 reads CASGNRGREETQYF. As DNA, the CDR3 is TGCGCCAGCGGGAACAGGGGGAGGGAAGAGACCCAGTACTTC.

A remark on this clonotype: This may be a read error, as it is one base from a much larger clone. This rearrangement joins TRBV20-1 to TRBJ1-2; D is ambiguous. Looked up from germline, CDR1 is DFQATT and CDR2 is SNEGSKA (reference sequence). This CDR3 is 12 amino acids long. DNA of the CDR3: TGCAGTGCCGGACGGTTTGAAGATGGCTGCACCTTC. Its translation: CSAGRFEDGCTF.

The chain employs TRBV13 and TRBJ2-5, with 12 bases lining up with TRBD2. Germline trimming cut 4 bases from V and 4 bases from J; bases unmatched to any gene: 1. Germline V gene sequence: CDR1 PRHDT, CDR2 FYEKMQ (reference sequence). The CDR3 is made up of 14 amino acids. The CDR3 sequence is CASSSTSGRETQYF. The CDR3 DNA follows: TGTGCCAGCAGCTCGACTAGCGGGAGAGAGACCCAGTACTTC.

This clonotype was recorded many times. This chain uses TRBV12-3 or TRBV12-4 with TRBJ1-2, with 7 bases fitting TRBD1. The CDR3 runs to 12 residues. J lost 6 bases, V lost 7 bases, and 5 bases had no gene match. CDR3 DNA sequence: TGTGCCAGCACCGGGACAGCCGATGGCTACACCTTC. This encodes CASTGTADGYTF.

This clonotype was recorded at least ten times. The chain joins TRBV19 to TRBJ1-2; a weak D match, TRBD1 (5 bases). Trimming left V 8 bases short and J 8 bases short, with 18 bases between. The CDR3 has 13 amino acids. The germline V gene encodes CDR1 LNHDA and CDR2 SQIVND (reference sequence). The CDR3 nucleotides are TGTGCCAGTGATCCGGAGCAGGGAGGAGGCTACACCTTC. Translated: CASDPEQGGGYTF.

For this clonotype: A much larger clone lies one base from this, so it may be a read error. V and J are TRBV19 and TRBJ2-5; D assignment may be TRBD1 or TRBD2 (7 bases each). The germline gives CDR1 LNHDA, CDR2 SQIVND (reference sequence). V lost 7 bases, J lost 7 bases, and 19 bases lay in between. The CDR3 is 14 amino acids. CDR3: CASTSTAGGGTQYF. For the CDR3, the DNA is TGTGCCAGTACCTCCACGGCAGGGGGGGGGACCCAGTACTTC.

This clonotype was counted a few times. The V and J genes are TRBV12-3 or TRBV12-4 and TRBJ1-2; D unresolved. The CDR3 runs to 12 residues. V lost 6 bases and J 5 bases, leaving 10 bases between the germline ends. The CDR3 DNA sequence: TGTGCCAGCAGCCCGGTCGGTTATGGCTACACCTTC. Amino acid sequence: CASSPVGYGYTF.

For this clonotype: A much larger clone is a single base away; this may be a read error. This chain joins TRBV2 and TRBJ1-6; D might be TRBD1 (6 bases). Looked up from germline, CDR1 is SNHLY and CDR2 is FYNNEI. The CDR3 runs 15 residues. For the CDR3, the DNA is TGTGCCAGCAGTCTACGGGACAAGACTAATTTACCCCTCCACTTT. Translation: CASSLRDKTNLPLHF.

V usage is TRBV15 and J usage is TRBJ2-7; 9 bases are shared with TRBD1. V lost 0 bases and J lost 1; bases outside the gene matches: 7. There are 17 residues in the CDR3. The germline CDR1 and CDR2 sequences are LNHNV and YYDKDF (reference sequence). In DNA, the CDR3 is TGTGCCACCAGCAGAGATAAAGCAGGGACAGGGTCCTACGAGCAGTACTTC. Its protein product is CATSRDKAGTGSYEQYF. Full variable domain (missing parts from reference TRBV15 and TRBJ2-7): DAMVIQNPRYQVTQFGKPVTLSCSQTLNHNVMYWYQQKSSQAPKLLFHYYDKDFNNEADTPDNFQSRRPNTSFCFLDIRSPGLGDTAMYLCATSRDKAGTGSYEQYFGPGTRLTVT.

This chain joins TRBV7-2 and TRBJ1-5; 7 bases align to TRBD1. Germline lookup yields CDR1 SGHTA and CDR2 FQGNSA. The junction had 5 bases not matched to a gene; V was cut back by 6 bases and J by 3 bases. The CDR3 spans 14 residues. The CDR3 spells CASRKQGTNQPQHF. CDR3 nucleotides: TGTGCCAGCAGGAAACAGGGGACCAATCAGCCCCAGCATTTT.

The chain is built from TRBV7-2 and TRBJ2-7, with 8 bases that match TRBD2. Unmatched junction bases numbered 15, after V lost 5 bases and J lost 12 bases. CDR3 length: 14 residues. Germline loops: CDR1 SGHTA, CDR2 FQGNSA. CDR3 protein: CASSPGGERDTSYF. The CDR3 coding sequence is TGTGCCAGCAGCCCGGGGGGGGAACGGGACACGTCGTACTTC.